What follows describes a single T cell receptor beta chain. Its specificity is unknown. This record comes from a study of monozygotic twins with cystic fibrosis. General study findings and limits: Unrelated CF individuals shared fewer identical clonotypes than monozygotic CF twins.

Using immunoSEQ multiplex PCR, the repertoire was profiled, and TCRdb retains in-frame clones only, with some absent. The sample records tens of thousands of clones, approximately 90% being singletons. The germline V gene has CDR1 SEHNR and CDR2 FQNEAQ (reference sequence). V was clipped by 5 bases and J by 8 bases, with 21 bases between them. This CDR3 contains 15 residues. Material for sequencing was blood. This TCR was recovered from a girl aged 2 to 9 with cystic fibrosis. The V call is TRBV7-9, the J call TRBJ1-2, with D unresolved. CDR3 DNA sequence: TGTGCCAGCAGCAAACCGACGGGAAGGGCGGGGGGCTACACCTTC. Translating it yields CASSKPTGRAGGYTF.